These 5 T cell receptor beta chains were sequenced from one sample in a study of blood T cell repertoires in COVID-19. Assay: immunoSEQ multiplex PCR; the TCRdb copy retains only in-frame clones and omits some. In the table there are about 83,000 clones, more than 85% of which are singletons. Sequencing was performed on peripheral blood. The receptor source for this set is an elderly man with active or convalescent COVID-19.

The chain uses TRBV10-3 and TRBJ2-1, with TRBD2 matching over 11 bases. Looked up from germline, CDR1 is ENHRY and CDR2 is SYGVKD. V lost 2 bases, J lost 5 bases, and 5 bases stayed unmatched. This CDR3 is 16 amino acids long. This CDR3 is CAISEGTSGTHNEQFF. The CDR3 DNA sequence: TGTGCCATCAGTGAGGGGACTAGCGGAACGCACAATGAGCAGTTCTTC.

The chain carries TRBV18 and TRBJ2-4, with 7 bases identical to TRBD1. Germline loops: CDR1 KGHSH, CDR2 LQKENI. This CDR3 contains 15 residues. After removal of 5 bases from V and 3 bases from J, the junction contained 7 bases not matched to a gene. CDR3 nucleotides: TGTGCCAGCTCAAAAGACAGGGAAGTCAAAAACATTCAGTACTTC. Translated, it gives CASSKDREVKNIQYF.

This clone has just one count. The V and J genes are TRBV10-2 and TRBJ2-1; 13 nucleotides match TRBD2. V was pared by 9 bases and J by 7 bases, with 9 bases of the junction left unmatched. The CDR3 is 15 amino acids. From germline, CDR1 is WSHSY and CDR2 SAAADI. The CDR3 region has the DNA TGCGCCAGTCGCCCCGGGACTAGCGGGAAAAATGAGCAGTTCTTC. As protein: CASRPGTSGKNEQFF.

The chain links TRBV4-1 to TRBJ2-2; 7 bases match TRBD2. The CDR3 covers 16 residues. Germline values: CDR1 MGHRA, CDR2 YSYEKL. With 4 bases clipped from V and 3 bases from J, the junction kept 8 bases outside the gene matches. The CDR3 DNA reads TGCGCCAGCAGCCCCTCGGGCGGGGGATACACCGGGGAGCTGTTTTTT. Residues: CASSPSGGGYTGELFF.

The chain has TRBV3-1 (or the pseudogene TRBV3-2) and TRBJ2-4; possibly TRBD2 for D (6 bases). Germline CDR1 reads LGHDT; CDR2 reads YNNKEL (reference sequence). This CDR3 is 15 amino acids long. With 2 bases removed from V and 0 bases from J, the gap between germline ends came to 8 bases. The DNA for the CDR3 is TGTGCCAGCAGCCAAAGGGGACTAGCCAAAAACATTCAGTACTTC. This translates into CASSQRGLAKNIQYF.